These 14 T cell receptor beta chains originate from one sample sequenced in a study of technical replicates of blood from a handful of donors. Profiling relied on immunoSEQ multiplex PCR, and the TCRdb table lists in-frame clones only, not all of them. The sample yields tens of thousands of clones, 91% seen once. The sample comprised T cells isolated from PBMCs. All receptors derive from a human donor in good health. Some clones in this sample may be carry-over from other donors' samples.

The chain combines TRBV7-9 with TRBJ2-7; D is perhaps TRBD2 (5 bases). The V gene lost 5 bases and the J gene lost 6 bases, with 17 bases spanning the gap. CDR3 length: 14 residues. Germline V gives CDR1 SEHNR, CDR2 FQNEAQ (reference sequence). The CDR3: CASSRFGQGGEQYF. The CDR3 bases are TGTGCCAGCAGCCGATTCGGGCAAGGAGGCGAGCAGTACTTC.

The gene calls are TRBV10-2 and TRBJ2-3; the D gene is possibly TRBD1 (5 bases). This CDR3 is 12 amino acids long. Germline loops: CDR1 WSHSY, CDR2 SAAADI. Trimming took off 11 bases at V and 2 bases at J, with 11 bases between the two ends. CDR3 residues: CAARVFTDTQYF. The CDR3, as DNA: TGCGCCGCCAGGGTCTTCACAGATACGCAGTATTTT.

In DNA form, the CDR3 reads TGTGCCTGGAGGGGGGCCAGGGAACGTCGATACAATGAGCAGTTCTTC. Its translation is CAWRGARERRYNEQFF. The chain joins TRBV30 to TRBJ2-1; perhaps TRBD1 as D (6 bases). Germline CDR1 is GTSNPN and CDR2 is SVGIG (reference sequence). V was pared by 3 bases and J by 4 bases, with 19 bases between. This CDR3 contains 16 residues.

The V and J genes are TRBV19 and TRBJ1-1, with no clear D. The CDR3 runs 13 residues. V gave up 1 base and J gave up 6 bases, with 9 bases separating them. In germline, CDR1 is LNHDA, CDR2 SQIVND (reference sequence). CDR3 protein: CASSIGGAPEAFF. CDR3 DNA sequence: TGTGCCAGTAGTATAGGGGGAGCGCCTGAAGCTTTCTTT.

V is TRBV5-1 and J is TRBJ2-7, with no clear D. The V end lost 0 bases, the J end lost 3 bases, and 19 bases lay between the germline ends. The V gene's germline CDR1 is SGHRS and CDR2 YFSETQ. The CDR3 loop spans 17 amino acids. DNA of the CDR3: TGCGCCAGCAGCTTGGCAGTAGGTCAGTGGCGGAACTACGAGCAGTACTTC. This encodes CASSLAVGQWRNYEQYF.

V gene TRBV7-3 combines with J gene TRBJ1-6, with a possible D match to TRBD1 (5 bases). Germline CDR1 and CDR2: SGHTA and FQGTGA. Trimming removed 6 bases from V and 7 bases from J, with 10 bases in between. The CDR3 has 13 amino acids. The CDR3 nucleotides are TGTGCCAGCAGTCCGGGGGTGAATTCACCCCTCCACTTT. This encodes CASSPGVNSPLHF.

This clone has just a few counts. The rearrangement joins TRBV4-1 to TRBJ2-7; 7 positions match TRBD2. The CDR3 is 19 amino acids. V lost 1 base to trimming and J lost 2 bases; unmatched junction nucleotides: 17. Germline loops: CDR1 MGHRA, CDR2 YSYEKL. The CDR3 sequence is CASSQGILRAGVGPYEQYF. As DNA, the CDR3 is TGCGCCAGCAGCCAAGGGATTCTTAGGGCGGGAGTGGGCCCCTACGAGCAGTACTTC.

The chain couples TRBV18 to TRBJ1-5, with 7 nucleotides matching TRBD1. This CDR3 has 15 amino acids. Losses at the gene ends were 3 bases for V and 4 bases for J; bases not matched to a gene: 6. The germline gives CDR1 KGHSH, CDR2 LQKENI. CDR3 loop: CASSPGQARNQPQHF. CDR3 nucleotide sequence: TGTGCCAGCTCACCCGGACAGGCTCGGAATCAGCCCCAGCATTTT.

The chain is built from TRBV14 and TRBJ2-1; D gene unclear. The ends were cut back, 4 bases at V and 6 bases at J, with 13 bases in the middle. From germline, CDR1 is SGHDN and CDR2 FVKESK. This CDR3 has 14 residues. CDR3 DNA: TGTGCCAGCAGCCCAAGTTTGTGGCTCAATGAGCAGTTCTTC. Protein product: CASSPSLWLNEQFF.

This chain connects TRBV5-1 to TRBJ2-7, with TRBD2 identical over 8 bases. Germline CDR1 reads SGHRS; CDR2 reads YFSETQ. CDR3 length equals 18 residues. Unmatched junction bases numbered 19, after V lost 2 bases and J lost 6 bases. The CDR3 here is CASSFSGGGGQSFSEQYF. The CDR3 DNA reads as TGCGCCAGCAGCTTTTCGGGGGGGGGAGGACAGAGTTTTTCCGAGCAGTACTTC.

V and J are TRBV7-9 and TRBJ2-3; 8 positions match TRBD2. Germline V CDR1 and CDR2: SEHNR, FQNEAQ (reference sequence). The V gene end was trimmed by 4 bases and the J gene end by 5 bases; junction bases not matched to a gene: 5. The CDR3 extends over 14 amino acids. In DNA, the CDR3 is TGTGCCAGCAGCTCGGGAGGGCCGGGAGATACGCAGTATTTT. Translated: CASSSGGPGDTQYF.

The gene calls are TRBV7-2 and TRBJ2-1, with D perhaps matching TRBD1 (6 bases). Per the germline V gene, CDR1 is SGHTA and CDR2 is FQGNSA. V was shortened by 5 bases and J by 12 bases, with 20 bases between the two germline ends. This CDR3 is built from 14 residues. The CDR3 nucleotides read TGTGCCAGCAGCCCAGACCGACAGGTACGAGTGCAGTTCTTC. Its protein is CASSPDRQVRVQFF.

The rearrangement uses TRBV27 and TRBJ2-2; possible D gene TRBD1, 5 bases. Germline V gene lookup returns CDR1 MNHEY and CDR2 SMNVEV (reference sequence). V lost 7 bases and J lost 9, with 18 bases in between. The CDR3 has 14 residues. As DNA, the CDR3 is TGTGCCAGCACTTCCAATCAGGGTTTGCGGGAGCTGTTTTTT. Amino acid sequence: CASTSNQGLRELFF.

The chain links TRBV19 to TRBJ2-1; the D gene is possibly TRBD1 (5 bases). The V gene's germline CDR1 is LNHDA and CDR2 SQIVND (reference sequence). This CDR3 has 15 residues. The V end lost 3 bases, the J end lost 8 bases, and 17 bases lay between the germline ends. Here the CDR3 reads CASSIRAGKVDEQFF. The CDR3 bases are TGTGCCAGTAGTATTCGGGCAGGGAAAGTTGATGAGCAGTTCTTC. Using reference TRBV19 and TRBJ2-1 for the parts outside the CDR3, the full variable domain is DGGITQSPKYLFRKEGQNVTLSCEQNLNHDAMYWYRQDPGQGLRLIYYSQIVNDFQKGDIAEGYSVSREKKESFPLTVTSAQKNPTAFYLCASSIRAGKVDEQFFGPGTRLTVL.